These 9 T cell receptor beta chains were sequenced from one sample in a study of cytomegalovirus exposure and HLA in healthy donors. Primers for the PCR totalled 60 Vbeta and 13 Jbeta. The protocol was immunoSEQ multiplex PCR, while the TCRdb copy is restricted to in-frame clones and leaves out a portion. The sample yields under 70,000 clones, about 70% seen once. Sequences were obtained from PBMCs. Source of these receptors: a woman aged 55-70 years in good health and CMV-seropositive.

This clone was picked up a small number of times. The rearrangement uses TRBV5-1 and TRBJ2-2, with a tentative D call TRBD2 (5 bases). The CDR3 totals 17 residues. The germline V gene encodes CDR1 SGHRS and CDR2 YFSETQ. Trimming pared 0 bases from V and 3 bases from J, leaving 15 bases between. This CDR3 is CASSLGTGIPDTGELFF. CDR3 nucleotides: TGCGCCAGCAGCTTGGGAACCGGGATACCGGACACCGGGGAGCTGTTTTTT.

This chain links TRBV7-9 with TRBJ1-3; TRBD1 matches 7 bases. Germline CDR1 and CDR2: SEHNR and FQNEAQ (reference sequence). The CDR3 contains 18 residues. With 1 base clipped from V and 0 bases from J, the junction kept 9 bases outside the gene matches. CDR3 bases: TGTGCCAGCAGCTTAGTAGGAACGACAGGGAGCTCTGGAAACACCATATATTTT. It codes for CASSLVGTTGSSGNTIYF.

This clone was picked up a small number of times. This chain links TRBV7-3 with TRBJ2-7; 8 bases match TRBD1. Trimming at V came to 5 bases and at J to 4 bases, leaving 7 bases not matched to a gene. Looked up from germline, CDR1 is SGHTA and CDR2 is FQGTGA. The CDR3 extends over 14 amino acids. The CDR3 here is CASSIGQGGYEQYF. In DNA form, the CDR3 reads TGTGCCAGCAGCATTGGACAGGGTGGGTACGAGCAGTACTTC. The variable domain in full, completed from reference TRBV7-3 and TRBJ2-7, reads GAGVSQTPSNKVTEKGKYVELRCDPISGHTALYWYRQSLGQGPEFLIYFQGTGAADDSGLPNDRFFAVRPEGSVSTLKIQRTERGDSAVYLCASSIGQGGYEQYFGPGTRLTVT.

The rearrangement joins TRBV29-1 to TRBJ2-1; 7 bases map to TRBD1. Germline trimming cut 7 bases from V and 3 bases from J; bases unmatched to any gene: 6. Germline V gene sequence: CDR1 SQVTM, CDR2 ANQGSEA. This CDR3 spans 13 amino acids. CDR3 loop: CSAGQAGYNEQFF. CDR3 coding DNA: TGCAGCGCTGGACAGGCTGGCTACAATGAGCAGTTCTTC.

This chain links TRBV29-1 with TRBJ1-1; D remains ambiguous. Germline V lookup: CDR1 SQVTM, CDR2 ANQGSEA. The CDR3 sequence is 12 residues long. V lost 3 bases to trimming and J lost 10 bases, with 15 bases between them. CDR3 amino acids: CSVEAEGRGAFF. CDR3 DNA sequence: TGCAGCGTTGAGGCCGAGGGTCGTGGAGCTTTCTTT.

Of note for this clone: One end of the junction varies from germline; a read error may be responsible. The rearrangement links TRBV5-1 to TRBJ1-5; D is unresolved. CDR3 length equals 14 residues. In germline, CDR1 is SGHRS, CDR2 YFSETQ. This CDR3 reads CASRLGDGNQPQHF. The CDR3 DNA follows: TGCGCCAGCAGGTTGGGAGATGGCAATCAGCCCCAGCATTTT.

The genes are TRBV12-5 and TRBJ1-1; D uncertain. The germline gives CDR1 LGHNT, CDR2 FRNRAP. The CDR3 contains 15 residues. Trimming cost V 2 bases and J 1 base, with 11 bases left between them. The CDR3 here is CASGLRGRANTEAFF. In nucleotides, the CDR3 is TGTGCTAGTGGTTTGAGAGGGAGAGCGAACACTGAAGCTTTCTTT.

This clone was found a few times. The gene calls are TRBV19 and TRBJ1-2; tentatively, D is TRBD1 (5 bases). V was pared by 3 bases and J by 4 bases, with 6 bases between. This CDR3 is built from 12 residues. The germline V gene has CDR1 LNHDA and CDR2 SQIVND (reference sequence). CDR3 in DNA: TGTGCCAGTAGTATGCAGGGCTATGGCTACACCTTC. The encoded protein is CASSMQGYGYTF.

The chain links TRBV29-1 to TRBJ1-4; no clear D. The germline V and J ends were trimmed by 2 bases and 5 bases, with 6 bases remaining between them. The CDR3 covers 12 residues. The germline gives CDR1 SQVTM, CDR2 ANQGSEA. The CDR3 sequence: CSVEQSNEKLFF. As DNA, the CDR3 is TGCAGCGTTGAACAGTCGAATGAAAAACTGTTTTTT.